This T cell receptor (beta chain) emerged from a study of T cells in Graves' hyperthyroidism and ophthalmopathy. Trimming stripped 5 bases from V and 3 bases from J, with 17 bases between. The CDR3 runs 15 residues. CDR1 and CDR2 from the germline V gene are SGDLS and YYNGEE. RNA transcripts yielded amplified TCR beta CDR3 regions. Primed by the HTBI set, a first-round RT-PCR was run on the TCR CDR3. A single record per CDR3 protein comes from TCRdb applying MiXCR to the multiplex PCR reads. The sample consists of roughly 350,000 distinct CDR3 sequences, approximately 15% of them appearing once. The rearrangement uses TRBV9 and TRBJ1-1; D gene unclear. The sample consisted of blood. The sequence was collected from a woman between 25 and 40 years old with Graves' ophthalmopathy. The CDR3 DNA is TGTGCCAGCAGTCCCGGGCCCTCGGAGGACACTGAAGCTTTCTTT. The encoded protein is CASSPGPSEDTEAFF.